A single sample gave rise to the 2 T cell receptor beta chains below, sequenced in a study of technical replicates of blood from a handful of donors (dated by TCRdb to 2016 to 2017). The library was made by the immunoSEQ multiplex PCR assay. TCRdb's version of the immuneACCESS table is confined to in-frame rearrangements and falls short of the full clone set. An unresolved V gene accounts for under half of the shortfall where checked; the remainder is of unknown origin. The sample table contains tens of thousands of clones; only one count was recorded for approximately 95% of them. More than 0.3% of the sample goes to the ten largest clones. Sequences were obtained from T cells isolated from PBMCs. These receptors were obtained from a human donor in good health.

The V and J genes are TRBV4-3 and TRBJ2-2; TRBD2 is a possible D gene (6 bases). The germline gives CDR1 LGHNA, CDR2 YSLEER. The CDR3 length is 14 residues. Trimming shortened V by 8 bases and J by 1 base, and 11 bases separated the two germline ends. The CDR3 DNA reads TGCGCCAGCCGACCGGGGGTGAACACCGGGGAGCTGTTTTTT. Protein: CASRPGVNTGELFF.

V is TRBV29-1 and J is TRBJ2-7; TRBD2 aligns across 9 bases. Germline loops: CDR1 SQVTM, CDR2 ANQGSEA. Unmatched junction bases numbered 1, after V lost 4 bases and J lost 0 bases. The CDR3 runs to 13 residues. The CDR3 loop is CSVGTSVSYEQYF. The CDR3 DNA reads TGCAGCGTTGGGACTAGCGTCTCCTACGAGCAGTACTTC.